This T cell receptor (beta chain) was sequenced during a study of cytomegalovirus exposure and HLA in healthy donors (dated by TCRdb to about 2017). Background for the entire study: An earlier analysis of a few hundred of the donors reported approximately 300 Gb of sequence data and around 110 million unique TCR beta sequences obtained from 180 million or so T cells. Approximately 310 gigabases of sequencing data and tens of millions of unique TCR sequences made up an early release that covered 500 to 700 HLA-typed donors. Among the roughly 390 genotyped donors, approximately 76% belonged to the genetic ancestry cluster associated with self-reported Caucasian donors. The study was designed to test whether signatures of past pathogen exposure could be identified by cataloging public T cell receptors. Using immunosequencing, the study profiled T cell repertoires from roughly 650 subjects and related those repertoires to cytomegalovirus serostatus. A separate validation cohort of over a hundred different subjects was used in addition to the approximately 700-subject first cohort. To predict cytomegalovirus infection status, the study brought together high-throughput TCR immunosequencing, statistical association of individual TCRs with disease status, and machine learning. A later analysis re-examined previously published TCR beta repertoires from more than 600 donors and added high-resolution HLA genotyping to investigate patterns of TCR occurrence. In the later analysis, no new phenotypic data were used to find candidate immune exposures; instead, reliance was placed on TCR beta sequences and their occurrence across donors. An earlier analysis of approximately 640 of the donors applied high-throughput TCR beta sequencing to assess whether each TCR beta V gene segment acted as functional or pseudogenic. Donor age, sex, ethnicity and CMV serostatus were collected together with the repertoire data. A later genetic analysis took genome-wide SNP genotypes for about 55% of the roughly 700 donors and used that subset as a discovery cohort. All discovery cohort repertoires had been generated on a single sequencing platform. Class I and class II HLA loci were covered by the typing at four-digit resolution. The number of typed donors differed by locus: about 620-630 for A, B, C, DRB1 and DQB1; 522 for DQA1; 606 for DPA1; and roughly 490 for DPB1. A few DR-DQ haplotypes were treated as single units for association and clustering because of strong linkage in the cohort. Across 300 to 500 genotyped donors of the cohort, an average of roughly 230,000 unique TCR beta nucleotide sequences per donor were sequenced, and roughly 18% of those sequences were non-productive. Paper-wide results and their limitations: Compared with equally common non-associated chains, HLA-associated TCR beta chains in a later analysis were more clonally expanded and had lower generation probabilities. The classifier was reported to diagnose cytomegalovirus status with high specificity and sensitivity in both the original and validation cohorts. A later genetic analysis associated a missense DCLRE1C variant with V-gene and J-gene trimming of TCR beta chains, and an independent cohort replicated the association. The authors suggested that the approach could potentially be generalized to other disease states and immunological phenotypes. A total of some 180 TCR beta chains were listed by the study as associated with cytomegalovirus. In this cohort, only TCR beta chains were sequenced, and detectable features were limited by the absence of alpha or paired-chain data. CMV serostatus was the only immune exposure information available for the cohort. In a later analysis, several top co-occurrence clusters were reported to appear linked to parvovirus B19, influenza, CMV and Epstein-Barr virus. While some public TCRs were present in many individuals, most TCR sequences turned up only very rarely across donors. According to a later genetic analysis, donors in an Asian-associated ancestry cluster had fewer N-insertions in productive TCRs than the approximately 650-donor mean. Some IMGT-functional V segments, including TRBV6-2 and TRBV6-3, could not be told apart with the 87-base-pair reads, so those segments were excluded. Correlated functional status among segregating V segments might reflect linkage disequilibrium, but an unknown experimental factor could not be ruled out. According to a later analysis, TCR association rates differed among HLA loci, with DRB1 alleles showing the most associated TCRs and HLA-C alleles showing the fewest. An earlier analysis of around 540 of the donors showed that most TCR beta V segments appeared in productive rearrangements either about 87% or about 30% of the time, which broadly matched IMGT annotations. A few of the identified cytomegalovirus-associated TCR beta chains were confirmed in vitro to be specific for cytomegalovirus antigens. A further reported finding was that TCR beta sequences accurately predicted the HLA-A and HLA-B alleles for most subjects in the first cohort. Specific HLA alleles were associated with roughly 16,000 TCR beta sequences at a false discovery rate of 0.05 in a later analysis. Roughly uniform sequencing depth across donors was assumed in presence/absence analyses, although this assumption may not hold. Because some donors lacked HLA typing at each locus, the association tests relied only on the typed subset. Strong co-occurrence of HLA alleles, especially DR and DQ, made assigning TCR associations to individual alleles difficult. A group of highly shared sequence variants was considered likely to be a technical artifact of the sequencing pipeline. Most CMV-associated TCR beta chains appeared to be HLA-restricted in a later analysis, and the HLA associations seemed to be driven largely by CMV exposure. The earlier analysis of 450 to 700 of the donors excluded fewer than 20 rarely observed V segments, including chromosome 9 orphons, because counts were too low.

To prepare the library, the immunoSEQ multiplex PCR assay was applied. A mixture of 60 forward primers for TCR Vbeta segments and 13 reverse primers for TCR Jbeta segments was used in the multiplex PCR. The CDR3 region of rearranged TCR beta genes was amplified from genomic DNA by a multiplex PCR assay. The Illumina HiSeq System was used to sequence the amplified TCR beta libraries as 87-base-pair reads. The original methods were these. In a later analysis, about 80 million unique TCR beta chains were counted across the 500 to 850 repertoires, and some 10 million of these chains were shared by at least two donors. Raw reads were error-corrected and collapsed into unique sequences with a nearest-neighbor algorithm that merged closely related sequences to remove PCR and sequencing errors. Alignment of CDR3 sequences to IMGT reference sequences was used to assign V, D and J gene segments. For a sequence to be retained, at least a six-nucleotide match to both a V gene segment and a J gene segment was required. Rearrangements were called productive when the CDR3 lacked stop codons and stayed in frame with V and J; all others were non-productive. CDR3 was defined by IMGT convention, running from the second conserved V-encoded cysteine to the conserved J-encoded phenylalanine. In an earlier analysis of 550 to 650 of the donors, sequences lacking an unambiguous match to a single V gene segment were excluded. In an earlier analysis of 587 of the donors, a V segment was called functional when productive rearrangements were above 56.7%, and segregating when the standard deviation between donors exceeded 5%. A statistical classification framework was built to diagnose cytomegalovirus status from the catalog of TCR beta chain sequences. V and J gene assignment, in a later analysis, came from comparing TCR nucleotide sequences with IMGT/GENE-DB human TR gene sequences. In a later analysis, CDR3 sequences and most-parsimonious VDJ recombination scenarios were assigned using the TCRdist pipeline. In a later analysis, each TCR beta chain was defined by its CDR3 amino acid sequence together with its V-gene family, and reads lacking a unique V-gene family were excluded. As a way to deal with suspected cross-contamination and a sequencing artifact, a later analysis dropped 592 nucleotide sequences that were highly shared and had low generation probability. A later analysis calculated a clonal expansion index for each public chain from normalized within-repertoire ranks of inferred template counts. In a later analysis, generation probabilities were computed with a VDJ recombination model fitted to out-of-frame rearrangements, and the resulting probabilities were checked against IGoR. A later analysis scored TCR-TCR, TCR-HLA and TCR-CMV co-occurrence with hypergeometric tests, applying a repertoire-size bias correction to TCR pairs. False discovery rates were estimated in a later analysis by permuting HLA or CMV assignments 20 times. In a later analysis, co-occurring TCRs were grouped using DBSCAN, and TCRdist sequence similarity was added for clustering within HLA-allele-positive subsets. For co-occurrence clustering, repertoires with fewer than 30,000 or more than 120,000 public chains were excluded, along with four to six repertoires with anomalous nucleotide sharing. The table comes from immuneACCESS by way of TCRdb, which keeps in-frame sequences with V and J called. Part of the clones is missing from these tables; in studies checked, under half for an unresolved V gene and the rest for unknown reasons. V and J calls and clone size are copied from that table; D and trimming were computed from the DNA. In this sample's table one finds about 170,000 clones. The leading ten clones occupy about 1.2% of the sample.

From the germline V gene (reference sequence), CDR1 is LNHDA and CDR2 is SQIVND. V is pared back by 6 bases and J by 4 bases, with 15 bases lying between the germline termini. Reading from cysteine to phenylalanine, the CDR3 counts 14 amino acids. The kept DNA is CDR3 alone, 42 bases in frame from the first base. Worth noting for this clone: The target of this receptor is not known.

The cohort consisted of 650 to 850 healthy bone marrow donors. All cohort members were sampled while nominally healthy, although unrecorded immune exposures were likely present. The donor was CMV seronegative and was included in the group of a few hundred seronegative cohort members. A peripheral blood sample was provided by each donor, and peripheral blood mononuclear cells were used for TCR beta sequencing. The Qiagen DNeasy Blood Extraction Kit was used to extract genomic DNA from the blood cell samples. Sequenced material: PBMCs. The V and J genes are TRBV19 and TRBJ1-1, with the D gene too uncertain to name. The sequence derives from a woman in her fifties or sixties in good health and CMV-seronegative. For the CDR3, the sequence is CASSRGGKSTEAFF. The nucleotide sequence is TGTGCCAGTAGCCGGGGAGGGAAGAGCACTGAAGCTTTCTTT.